These 17 T cell receptor beta chains came from one sample sequenced in a study of T-cell memory formation after mild COVID-19 listed by TCRdb under 2021. Receptors were amplified or captured by 5' RACE. These reads were obtained on an Illumina NovaSeq 6000. Starting from the raw public reads, TCRdb applied fastp trimming at Q25, assembled clones with MiXCR and retained in-frame beta chains. CDR3 protein duplicates are merged, each entry listing the most common genes and DNA. The sample includes 350,000 or so distinct CDR3 sequences, with under 25% observed a single time. Roughly a fifth of the sample rests with the top ten. The sequencing input was PBMCs or a T cell subset sorted from them (not recorded which). The receptors were sampled from a man aged 18 to 35 who had mild COVID-19 (a few samples of this study predate the infection). The sample titles of this study are shuffled in the database, so cell type and time point are left out; the donor was told from shared clones.

The chain has TRBV5-1 and TRBJ2-3; 12 bases are shared with TRBD2. CDR1 is SGHRS and CDR2 is YFSETQ in the germline V gene. The CDR3 contains 17 residues. V gave up 0 bases and J gave up 4 bases; unmatched junction bases: 6. The CDR3 region has the DNA TGCGCCAGCAGCTTGGGACTAGCGGGGGCCCCCGCAGATACGCAGTATTTT. It translates to CASSLGLAGAPADTQYF. Based on the CDR3 plus reference TRBV5-1 and TRBJ2-3, the full variable domain is KAGVTQTPRYLIKTRGQQVTLSCSPISGHRSVSWYQQTPGQGLQFLFEYFSETQRNKGNFPGRFSGRQFSNSRSEMNVSTLELGDSALYLCASSLGLAGAPADTQYFGPGTRLTVL.

V and J are TRBV7-9 and TRBJ2-3; D remains ambiguous. V shed 5 bases and J shed 1 base, with 10 bases lying between them. The V gene's germline CDR1 is SEHNR and CDR2 FQNEAQ (reference sequence). The length of the CDR3 is 14 residues. DNA of the CDR3: TGTGCCAGCAGCCCCTCGTGGGGCACAGATACGCAGTATTTT. It yields the protein CASSPSWGTDTQYF.

V gene TRBV7-2 combines with J gene TRBJ1-6; 7 bases are shared with TRBD1. The germline V gene has CDR1 SGHTA and CDR2 FQGNSA. This CDR3 contains 14 residues. Losses at the gene ends were 5 bases for V and 10 bases for J; bases not matched to a gene: 8. CDR3 bases: TGTGCCAGCAGCCTCGACAGGGTGAGGTCACCCCTCCACTTT. It specifies CASSLDRVRSPLHF.

This sequence joins TRBV6-4 and TRBJ2-2, with a possible D match to TRBD2 (5 bases). This CDR3 region has 13 residues. V shed 4 bases and J shed 5 bases, with 8 bases lying between them. Germline lookup yields CDR1 MRHNA and CDR2 SNTAGT. The CDR3 protein is CASSARGTGELFF. The CDR3 coding sequence is TGTGCCAGCAGTGCTCGGGGAACCGGGGAGCTGTTTTTT.

The gene calls are TRBV5-1 and TRBJ1-5, with 11 bases matching TRBD1. J was trimmed by 3 bases and V by 3 bases; bases with no gene match: 2. The CDR3 totals 15 residues. CDR1 and CDR2 from the germline V gene are SGHRS and YFSETQ. The CDR3 DNA sequence: TGCGCCAGCAGCTGGACAGGGGGCAACAATCAGCCCCAGCATTTT. It codes for CASSWTGGNNQPQHF.

The chain uses TRBV6-2 or TRBV6-3 and TRBJ2-4; D gene ambiguous. Per germline, CDR1 MNHEY and CDR2 SVGEGT. The CDR3 runs 15 residues. V lost 5 bases, J lost 0 bases, and 11 bases lay in between. The CDR3 DNA is TGTGCCAGCAGTGAACTCGGGCTAGCCAAAAACATTCAGTACTTC. Its protein is CASSELGLAKNIQYF.

This clonotype was seen a few times. This chain links TRBV29-1 with TRBJ2-3; D tentatively reads TRBD1 or TRBD2 (6 bases each). This CDR3 comprises 14 residues. Germline V gives CDR1 SQVTM, CDR2 ANQGSEA. Deletions cut 6 bases from V and 4 bases from J, with 17 bases between. The CDR3 here is CSVDIDRRADTQYF. DNA for the CDR3: TGCAGCGTAGATATAGACAGGAGGGCAGATACGCAGTATTTT.

A remark on this clonotype: Its ends do not fully match the called genes, so a read error is possible. J is TRBJ2-5 and V is TRBV20-1, with 7 bases lining up with TRBD2. The germline V gene has CDR1 DFQATT and CDR2 SNEGSKA (reference sequence). This CDR3 has 14 amino acids. The CDR3 DNA follows: TGCAGCGCTAACCCTTTAGCGGGCCAAGAGACCCAGTACTTC. Its protein product is CSANPLAGQETQYF.

The chain combines TRBV7-2 with TRBJ1-2, with TRBD1 as a possible D gene (5 bases). V lost 1 base and J lost 3, with 6 bases in between. Germline V gene lookup returns CDR1 SGHTA and CDR2 FQGNSA. There are 13 residues in the CDR3. The CDR3 DNA reads as TGTGCCAGCAGCTTAGTCAGGGACTATGGCTACACCTTC. It codes for CASSLVRDYGYTF.

The V call is TRBV12-3 or TRBV12-4, the J call TRBJ1-3; D not resolved. The ends were cut back, 5 bases at V and 2 bases at J, with 7 bases in the middle. CDR3 length: 13 amino acids. The DNA for the CDR3 is TGTGCCAGCAGTGGACTTACTGGAAACACCATATATTTT. Translated, it gives CASSGLTGNTIYF.

The chain couples TRBV7-3 to TRBJ2-1, with 9 bases aligning to TRBD1. There are 15 residues in the CDR3. V was clipped by 2 bases and J by 6 bases; unmatched bases: 5. From germline, CDR1 is SGHTA and CDR2 FQGTGA. Here the CDR3 reads CASSLPGQGINEQFF. Written as DNA, the CDR3 is TGTGCCAGCAGCTTACCGGGACAGGGAATCAATGAGCAGTTCTTC.

This chain connects TRBV20-1 to TRBJ2-5, with 8 positions matching TRBD2. J was trimmed by 1 base and V by 5 bases; bases with no gene match: 6. From germline, CDR1 is DFQATT and CDR2 SNEGSKA (reference sequence). The length of the CDR3 is 14 residues. CDR3 amino acids: CSAYTRGGQETQYF. The CDR3 DNA is TGCAGTGCTTATACCCGGGGGGGCCAAGAGACCCAGTACTTC.

This chain joins TRBV6-6 and TRBJ1-4; D gene uncertain. V lost 2 bases and J 7 bases, leaving 11 bases between the germline ends. This CDR3 comprises 14 residues. Germline assignment: CDR1 MNHNY and CDR2 SVGAGI (reference sequence). CDR3 nucleotides: TGTGCCAGCAGTTACGGACGGAGTTGTGAAAAACTGTTTTTT. As protein: CASSYGRSCEKLFF.

This clonotype was detected only a few times. The chain employs TRBV28 and TRBJ1-1, with a weak D call TRBD1 (5 bases). V was trimmed by 7 bases and J by 5 bases, leaving 11 bases between them. The CDR3 spans 12 residues. CDR1 MDHEN and CDR2 SYDVKM come from the germline V gene. CDR3 sequence: CASTKGWTEAFF. The CDR3 DNA reads as TGTGCCAGCACGAAGGGGTGGACTGAAGCTTTCTTT.

The V and J genes are TRBV29-1 and TRBJ2-7; D gene uncertain. CDR3 length: 12 residues. Trimming pared 3 bases from V and 4 bases from J, leaving 10 bases between. The V gene's germline CDR1 is SQVTM and CDR2 ANQGSEA. Here the CDR3 reads CSVESGSYEQYF. Written as DNA, the CDR3 is TGCAGCGTTGAGTCGGGCAGTTACGAGCAGTACTTC.

This clonotype has just one count. The chain is built from TRBV7-6 and TRBJ2-7; TRBD2 agrees at 14 bases. CDR3 length equals 18 residues. Germline CDR1 SGHVS, CDR2 FNYEAQ. V gave up 6 bases and J gave up 5 bases; unmatched junction bases: 15. Here the CDR3 reads CASSPQRGLAGAFHEQYF. In DNA, the CDR3 is TGTGCCAGCAGTCCACAGAGGGGACTAGCGGGGGCCTTCCACGAGCAGTACTTC. The variable domain in full, with the rest retrieved from reference TRBV7-6 and TRBJ2-7, is GAGVSQSPRYKVTKRGQDVALRCDPISGHVSLYWYRQALGQGPEFLTYFNYEAQQDKSGLPNDRFSAERPEGSISTLTIQRTEQRDSAMYRCASSPQRGLAGAFHEQYFGPGTRLTVT.

This clonotype has at least ten counts. The gene calls are TRBV4-3 and TRBJ2-3, with TRBD2 as a possible D gene (6 bases). This CDR3 contains 14 residues. V was clipped by 0 bases and J by 9 bases, with 13 bases between them. Germline V CDR1 and CDR2: LGHNA, YSLEER. This CDR3 is CASSQDLGLATQYF. CDR3 in DNA: TGCGCCAGCAGCCAAGATCTGGGCCTAGCGACGCAGTATTTT.